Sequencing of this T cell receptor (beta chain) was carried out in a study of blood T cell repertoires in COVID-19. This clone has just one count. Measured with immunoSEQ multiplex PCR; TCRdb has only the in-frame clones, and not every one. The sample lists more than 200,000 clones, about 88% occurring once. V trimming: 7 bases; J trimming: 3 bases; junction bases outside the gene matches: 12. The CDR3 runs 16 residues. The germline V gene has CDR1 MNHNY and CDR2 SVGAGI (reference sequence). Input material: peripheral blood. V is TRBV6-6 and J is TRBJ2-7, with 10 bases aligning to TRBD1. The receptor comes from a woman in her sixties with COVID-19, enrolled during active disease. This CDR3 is CASTLLPGQGIYEQYF. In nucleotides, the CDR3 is TGTGCCAGCACTCTTTTACCGGGACAGGGGATCTACGAGCAGTACTTC.